These 18 T cell receptor beta chains were sequenced from one sample in a study of T cell repertoires in cytomegalovirus infection. TCRdb called the reads again in MiXCR, with one record for every CDR3 protein. The repertoire holds 230,000 or so distinct CDR3 sequences, with over 15% as singletons. The specimen was CD8+ T cells from PBMCs. Receptor source: a human donor in good health (CMV status not recorded). Some clones in this sample may be carry-over from other donors' samples.

This chain joins TRBV20-1 and TRBJ2-2; D ambiguous. The V and J ends lost 4 bases and 2 bases respectively, with 8 bases between them. This CDR3 is 13 amino acids long. Germline assignment: CDR1 DFQATT and CDR2 SNEGSKA (reference sequence). The CDR3 region has the DNA TGCAGTGCTATTGACCCCAACACCGGGGAGCTGTTTTTT. This sequence encodes CSAIDPNTGELFF.

V is TRBV6-6 and J is TRBJ1-6; weak D call: TRBD1 (5 bases). Looked up from germline, CDR1 is MNHNY and CDR2 is SVGAGI (reference sequence). The CDR3 loop spans 11 amino acids. V gave up 6 bases and J gave up 18 bases, with 15 bases separating them. CDR3 nucleotides: TGTGCCAGCAGCAGGGTCAGGTCGCACCACTTT. It is translated as CASSRVRSHHF.

This clonotype was counted a few times. The chain recombines TRBV7-9 with TRBJ2-2; 7 bases align to TRBD1. CDR3 length: 17 residues. Germline V CDR1 and CDR2: SEHNR, FQNEAQ (reference sequence). V shed 4 bases, J shed 1 base, and the junction held 9 bases outside the gene matches. CDR3 sequence (DNA): TGTGCCAGCAGCTCGGACTGGACAGGCCTGAACACCGGGGAGCTGTTTTTT. It translates to CASSSDWTGLNTGELFF.

This clonotype came up once. The genes are TRBV20-1 and TRBJ2-7; 9 bases line up with TRBD2. Trimming cost V 6 bases and J 0 bases; bases outside gene matches: 6. The CDR3 covers 14 residues. CDR1 DFQATT and CDR2 SNEGSKA come from the germline V gene (reference sequence). CDR3 region: CSARTSGRSYEQYF. CDR3 DNA: TGCAGTGCGAGAACTAGCGGGCGCTCCTACGAGCAGTACTTC.

This clonotype was observed a handful of times. This sequence joins TRBV6-2 or TRBV6-3 and TRBJ2-7, with D perhaps TRBD1 (5 bases). V lost 0 bases and J lost 2, with 8 bases in between. The CDR3 has 14 residues. Germline V gives CDR1 MNHEY, CDR2 SVGEGT. As DNA, the CDR3 is TGTGCCAGCAGTTACTCTGGACATCCCTACGAGCAGTACTTC. Its protein is CASSYSGHPYEQYF.

This rearrangement joins TRBV29-1 to TRBJ2-7; 7 nucleotides match TRBD2. In germline, CDR1 is SQVTM, CDR2 ANQGSEA. The V gene end was trimmed by 7 bases and the J gene end by 0 bases; junction bases not matched to a gene: 9. The CDR3 sequence is 14 residues long. Here the CDR3 reads CSAVGRGSSYEQYF. In DNA form, the CDR3 reads TGCAGCGCTGTCGGGCGGGGGAGCTCCTACGAGCAGTACTTC.

This clonotype was counted at least ten times. The chain recombines TRBV20-1 with TRBJ2-1; 8 bases line up with TRBD2. V shed 0 bases and J 3 bases; nucleotides not matched to a gene: 4. From germline, CDR1 is DFQATT and CDR2 SNEGSKA (reference sequence). The CDR3 totals 15 residues. The CDR3 protein is CSARDERESYNEQFF. The CDR3 DNA is TGCAGTGCTAGAGATGAGCGGGAGAGCTACAATGAGCAGTTCTTC.

This chain joins TRBV20-1 and TRBJ2-1; D might be TRBD2 (6 bases). In germline, CDR1 is DFQATT, CDR2 SNEGSKA (reference sequence). The CDR3 contains 16 residues. Trimming cost V 3 bases and J 4 bases, with 19 bases left between them. CDR3 DNA sequence: TGCAGTGCTAGGAATTTAGAGGGACTTCAATACAATGAGCAGTTCTTC. This sequence encodes CSARNLEGLQYNEQFF.

This chain links TRBV4-1 with TRBJ2-1; 10 bases align to TRBD2. This CDR3 contains 14 residues. Germline V CDR1 and CDR2: MGHRA, YSYEKL. Trimming cost V 1 base and J 14 bases; bases outside gene matches: 8. Here the CDR3 DNA reads TGCGCCAGCAGCCAAGTTCACCTAGCGGGGGTAGAGTTCTTC. Protein product: CASSQVHLAGVEFF.

The rearrangement uses TRBV7-9 and TRBJ2-1; TRBD1 agrees at 7 bases. Germline assignment: CDR1 SEHNR and CDR2 FQNEAQ (reference sequence). The CDR3 runs 12 residues. Trimming cost V 5 bases and J 12 bases; bases outside gene matches: 7. For the CDR3, the DNA is TGTGCCAGCAGCCCCGGGACAGTGACGCAGTTCTTC. Translating it yields CASSPGTVTQFF.

V is TRBV6-1 and J is TRBJ2-2; TRBD2 aligns across 8 bases. Germline V gives CDR1 MNHNS, CDR2 SASEGT. There are 13 residues in the CDR3. The ends lost 7 bases at V and 3 bases at J; junction bases unmatched: 1. The CDR3 region is CASKLADTGELFF. In DNA, the CDR3 is TGTGCCAGCAAACTAGCGGACACCGGGGAGCTGTTTTTT.

This clonotype showed up many times. The gene calls are TRBV7-2 and TRBJ1-5, with D uncertain. The ends were cut back, 5 bases at V and 6 bases at J, with 8 bases in the middle. Germline V gives CDR1 SGHTA, CDR2 FQGNSA. This CDR3 spans 12 amino acids. Here the CDR3 DNA reads TGTGCCAGCAGCCACCCAGCTCAGCCCCAGCATTTT. It specifies CASSHPAQPQHF.

Many counts were recorded for this clonotype. The V and J genes are TRBV19 and TRBJ1-1; D gene unclear. This CDR3 spans 13 amino acids. The V gene's germline CDR1 is LNHDA and CDR2 SQIVND (reference sequence). The V end lost 3 bases, the J end lost 6 bases, and 11 bases lay between the germline ends. This chain's CDR3 is CASSISQISEAFF. The CDR3 region has the DNA TGTGCCAGTAGTATCAGCCAAATTTCTGAAGCTTTCTTT. Together with reference TRBV19 and TRBJ1-1, the CDR3 gives the full variable domain: DGGITQSPKYLFRKEGQNVTLSCEQNLNHDAMYWYRQDPGQGLRLIYYSQIVNDFQKGDIAEGYSVSREKKESFPLTVTSAQKNPTAFYLCASSISQISEAFFGQGTRLTVV.

This chain joins TRBV7-6 and TRBJ2-2; D gene unclear. The CDR3 is made up of 13 amino acids. V dropped 1 base and J dropped 4 bases, with 4 bases sitting between them. CDR1 is SGHVS and CDR2 is FNYEAQ in the germline V gene. CDR3 in amino acids: CASSLEFTGELFF. The CDR3 region has the DNA TGTGCCAGCAGCTTAGAGTTCACCGGGGAGCTGTTTTTT. The full variable domain, its missing parts supplied by reference TRBV7-6 and TRBJ2-2, is GAGVSQSPRYKVTKRGQDVALRCDPISGHVSLYWYRQALGQGPEFLTYFNYEAQQDKSGLPNDRFSAERPEGSISTLTIQRTEQRDSAMYRCASSLEFTGELFFGEGSRLTVL.

This chain joins TRBV4-2 and TRBJ2-1; D is undetermined. The CDR3 totals 15 residues. V was cut by 1 base and J by 5 bases, with 12 bases left in between. Germline V gene lookup returns CDR1 LGHNA and CDR2 YNFKEQ. CDR3 coding DNA: TGTGCCAGCAGCCAAGGGTTAGACCAGAACAATGAGCAGTTCTTC. It translates to CASSQGLDQNNEQFF.

This clonotype occurred many times. The J gene is TRBJ1-1, the V gene TRBV4-3; 9 bases match TRBD1. The germline CDR1 and CDR2 sequences are LGHNA and YSLEER. CDR3 length equals 15 residues. The V segment lost 4 bases and the J segment 2 bases; nucleotides outside the gene matches: 5. This chain's CDR3 is CASSPNRGLNTEAFF. As DNA, the CDR3 is TGCGCCAGCAGCCCCAACAGGGGGCTCAACACTGAAGCTTTCTTT.

This chain joins TRBV29-1 and TRBJ1-2; no reliable D call. Trimming cost V 3 bases and J 2 bases, with 13 bases left between them. This CDR3 has 14 residues. Germline lookup yields CDR1 SQVTM and CDR2 ANQGSEA. The CDR3 loop is CSVEARDTNYGYTF. In DNA form, the CDR3 reads TGCAGCGTTGAGGCCCGCGACACAAACTATGGCTACACCTTC.

This clonotype was found many times. The CDR3 DNA reads as TGTGCCAGCAGTTTAGAGGTTACTTATAATTCACCCCTCCACTTT. Protein: CASSLEVTYNSPLHF. J is TRBJ1-6 and V is TRBV28; D remains ambiguous. V lost 2 bases, J lost 4 bases, and 9 bases lay in between. The CDR3 consists of 15 residues. From germline, CDR1 is MDHEN and CDR2 SYDVKM.